This TCR beta chain emerged from a study of CD8 T cells in Susac syndrome. With random hexamers, 0.5 to 1 ug RNA was reverse transcribed. TCRdb reprocessed the immunoSEQ multiplex PCR reads with MiXCR, giving one entry per CDR3 protein. The data show some 48,000 distinct CDR3 sequences, almost 95% seen once. High-throughput TCR beta sequencing covered peripheral CD8+ and CD4+ T cells. Healthy donors formed controls matched for age and sex. V lost 3 bases, J lost 2 bases, and 6 bases stayed unmatched. Germline V gene sequence: CDR1 SGHDN, CDR2 FVKESK. The CDR3 totals 16 residues. Sequenced input: CD8+ T cells from PBMCs. This receptor was obtained from a human donor in good health. The chain uses TRBV14 and TRBJ2-4, with TRBD2 matching over 8 bases. The CDR3 is CASSHRSGSPKNIQYF. The CDR3 DNA reads TGTGCCAGCAGCCATCGGAGCGGGAGTCCCAAAAACATTCAGTACTTC.